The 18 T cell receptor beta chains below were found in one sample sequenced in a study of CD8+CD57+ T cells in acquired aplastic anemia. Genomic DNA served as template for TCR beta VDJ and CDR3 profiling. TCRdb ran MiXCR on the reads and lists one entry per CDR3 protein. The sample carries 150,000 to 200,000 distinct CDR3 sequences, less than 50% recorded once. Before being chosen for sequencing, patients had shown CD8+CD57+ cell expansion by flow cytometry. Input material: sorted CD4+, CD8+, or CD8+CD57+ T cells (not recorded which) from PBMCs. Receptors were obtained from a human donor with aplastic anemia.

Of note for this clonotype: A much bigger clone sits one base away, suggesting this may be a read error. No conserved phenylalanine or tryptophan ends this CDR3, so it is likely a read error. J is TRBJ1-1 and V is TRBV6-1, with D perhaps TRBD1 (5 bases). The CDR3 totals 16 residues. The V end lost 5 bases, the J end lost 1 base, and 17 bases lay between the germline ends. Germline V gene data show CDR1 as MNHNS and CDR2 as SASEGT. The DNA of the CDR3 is TGTGCCAGCAGTCCGACCCTGACAGAGAAGAACACTGAAGCTTTCTCT. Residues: CASSPTLTEKNTEAFS.

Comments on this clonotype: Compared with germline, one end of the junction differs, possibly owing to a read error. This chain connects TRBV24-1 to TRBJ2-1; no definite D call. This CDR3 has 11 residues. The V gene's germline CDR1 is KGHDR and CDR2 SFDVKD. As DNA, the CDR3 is TGTGCCACTAGTGACGCCAATGAGCAGTTCTTC. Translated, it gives CATSDANEQFF.

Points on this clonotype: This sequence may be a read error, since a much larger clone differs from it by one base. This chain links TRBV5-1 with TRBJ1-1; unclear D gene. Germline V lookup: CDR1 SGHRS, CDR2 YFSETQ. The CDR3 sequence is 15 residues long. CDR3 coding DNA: TGCGCCAGCAGCTCGTCGGGAGCCTCCTACACTGAAACTTTCTTT. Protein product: CASSSSGASYTETFF.

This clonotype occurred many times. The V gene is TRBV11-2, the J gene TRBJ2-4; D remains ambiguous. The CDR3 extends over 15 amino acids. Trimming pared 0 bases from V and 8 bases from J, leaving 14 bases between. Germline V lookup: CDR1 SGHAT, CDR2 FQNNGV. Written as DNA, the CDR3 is TGTGCCAGCAGCTTAGATGCCAGCGTTGGGTACATTCAGTACTTC. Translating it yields CASSLDASVGYIQYF. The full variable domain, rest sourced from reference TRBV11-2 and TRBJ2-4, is EAGVAQSPRYKIIEKRQSVAFWCNPISGHATLYWYQQILGQGPKLLIQFQNNGVVDDSQLPKDRFSAERLKGVDSTLKIQPAKLEDSAVYLCASSLDASVGYIQYFGAGTRLSVL.

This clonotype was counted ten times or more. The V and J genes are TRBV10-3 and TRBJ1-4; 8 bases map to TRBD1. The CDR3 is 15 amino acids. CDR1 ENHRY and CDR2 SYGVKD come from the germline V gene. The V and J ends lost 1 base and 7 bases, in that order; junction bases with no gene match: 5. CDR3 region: CAISEFGQGSEKLFF. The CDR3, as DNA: TGTGCCATCAGTGAGTTTGGACAGGGAAGTGAAAAACTGTTTTTT.

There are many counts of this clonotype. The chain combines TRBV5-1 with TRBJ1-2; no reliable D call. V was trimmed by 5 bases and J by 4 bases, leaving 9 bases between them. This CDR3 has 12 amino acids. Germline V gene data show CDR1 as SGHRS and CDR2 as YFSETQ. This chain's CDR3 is CASRESTYGYTF. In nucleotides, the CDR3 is TGCGCCAGCAGGGAAAGTACCTATGGCTACACCTTC. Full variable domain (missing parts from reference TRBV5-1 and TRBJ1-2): KAGVTQTPRYLIKTRGQQVTLSCSPISGHRSVSWYQQTPGQGLQFLFEYFSETQRNKGNFPGRFSGRQFSNSRSEMNVSTLELGDSALYLCASRESTYGYTFGSGTRLTVV.

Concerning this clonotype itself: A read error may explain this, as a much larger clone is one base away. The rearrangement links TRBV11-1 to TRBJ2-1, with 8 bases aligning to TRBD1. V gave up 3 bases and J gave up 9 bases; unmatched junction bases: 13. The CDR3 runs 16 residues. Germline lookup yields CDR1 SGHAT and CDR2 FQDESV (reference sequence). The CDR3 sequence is CASSLSVPTGDGEQFF. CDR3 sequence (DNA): TGTGCCAGCAGCTTGTCCGTCCCGACAGGGGACGGTGAGCAGTTCTTC.

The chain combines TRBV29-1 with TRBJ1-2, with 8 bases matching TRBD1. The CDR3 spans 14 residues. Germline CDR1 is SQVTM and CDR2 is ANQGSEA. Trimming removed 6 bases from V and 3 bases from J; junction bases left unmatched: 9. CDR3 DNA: TGCAGCGTGGGGCAGGGGGCTTTCGACTATGGCTACACCTTC. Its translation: CSVGQGAFDYGYTF.

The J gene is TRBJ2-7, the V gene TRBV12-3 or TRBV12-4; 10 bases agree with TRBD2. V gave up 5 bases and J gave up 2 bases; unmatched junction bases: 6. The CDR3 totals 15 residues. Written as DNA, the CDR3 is TGTGCCAGCAGTCCGGGACTAGCGACGACCTACGAGCAGTACGTC. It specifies CASSPGLATTYEQYV.

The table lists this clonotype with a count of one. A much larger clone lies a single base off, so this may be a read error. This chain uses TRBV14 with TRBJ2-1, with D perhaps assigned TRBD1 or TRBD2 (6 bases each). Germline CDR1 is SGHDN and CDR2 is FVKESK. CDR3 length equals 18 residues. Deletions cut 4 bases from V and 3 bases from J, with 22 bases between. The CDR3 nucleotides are TGTGCCAGCAGCCCTGAACAGGGCCTACTAGCATACTACAATGAGCAGTTCTTC. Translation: CASSPEQGLLAYYNEQFF.

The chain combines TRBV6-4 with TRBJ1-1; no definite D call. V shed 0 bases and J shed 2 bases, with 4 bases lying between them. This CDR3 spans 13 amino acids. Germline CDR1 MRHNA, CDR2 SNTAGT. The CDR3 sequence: CASSDSDNTEAFF. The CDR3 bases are TGTGCCAGCAGTGACTCGGACAACACTGAAGCTTTCTTT.

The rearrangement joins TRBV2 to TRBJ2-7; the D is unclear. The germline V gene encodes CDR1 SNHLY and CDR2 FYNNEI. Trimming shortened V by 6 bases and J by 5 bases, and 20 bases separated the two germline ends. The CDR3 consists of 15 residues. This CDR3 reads CASRKDGRLTDEQYF. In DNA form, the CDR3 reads TGTGCCAGCAGGAAGGACGGACGGCTGACCGACGAGCAGTACTTC. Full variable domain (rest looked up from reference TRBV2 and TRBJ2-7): EPEVTQTPSHQVTQMGQEVILRCVPISNHLYFYWYRQILGQKVEFLVSFYNNEISEKSEIFDDQFSVERPDGSNFTLKIRSTKLEDSAMYFCASRKDGRLTDEQYFGPGTRLTVT.

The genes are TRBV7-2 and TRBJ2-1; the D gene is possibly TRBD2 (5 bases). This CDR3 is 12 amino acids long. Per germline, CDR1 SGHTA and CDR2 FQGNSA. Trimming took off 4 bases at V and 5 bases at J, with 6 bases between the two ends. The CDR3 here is CASSSRDNEQFF. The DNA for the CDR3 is TGTGCCAGCAGCTCGCGGGACAATGAGCAGTTCTTC.

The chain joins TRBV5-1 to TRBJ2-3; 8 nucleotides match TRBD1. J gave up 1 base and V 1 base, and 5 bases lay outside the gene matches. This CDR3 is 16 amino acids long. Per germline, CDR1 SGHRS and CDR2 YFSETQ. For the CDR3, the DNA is TGCGCCAGCAGCTTGTATCAGGGGGCAGGCACAGATACGCAGTATTTT. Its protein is CASSLYQGAGTDTQYF. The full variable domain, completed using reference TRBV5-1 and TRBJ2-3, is KAGVTQTPRYLIKTRGQQVTLSCSPISGHRSVSWYQQTPGQGLQFLFEYFSETQRNKGNFPGRFSGRQFSNSRSEMNVSTLELGDSALYLCASSLYQGAGTDTQYFGPGTRLTVL.

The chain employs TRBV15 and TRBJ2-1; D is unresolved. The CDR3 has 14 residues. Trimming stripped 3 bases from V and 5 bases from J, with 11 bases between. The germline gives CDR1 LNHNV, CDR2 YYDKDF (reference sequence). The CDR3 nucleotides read TGTGCCACCAGCAGCTTAGCTGCCAACAATGAGCAGTTCTTC. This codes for CATSSLAANNEQFF.

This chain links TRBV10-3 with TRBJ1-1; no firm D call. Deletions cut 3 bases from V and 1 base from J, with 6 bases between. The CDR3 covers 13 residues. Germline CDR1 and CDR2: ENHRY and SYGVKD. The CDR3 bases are TGTGCCATCAGTGAAATAGCGAACACTGAAGCTTTCTTT. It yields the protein CAISEIANTEAFF.

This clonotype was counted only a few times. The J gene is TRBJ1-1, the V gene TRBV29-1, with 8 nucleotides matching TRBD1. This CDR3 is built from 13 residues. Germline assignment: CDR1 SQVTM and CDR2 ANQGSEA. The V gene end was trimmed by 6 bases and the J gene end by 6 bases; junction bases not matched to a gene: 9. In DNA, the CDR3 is TGCAGCGTGAGGACAGGGACGGGGCCTGAAGCTTTCTTT. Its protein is CSVRTGTGPEAFF.

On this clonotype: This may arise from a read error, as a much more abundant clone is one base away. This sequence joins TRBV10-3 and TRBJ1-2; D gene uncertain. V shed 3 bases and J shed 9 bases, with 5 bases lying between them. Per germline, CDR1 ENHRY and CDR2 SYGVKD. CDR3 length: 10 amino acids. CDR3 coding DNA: TGTGCCATCAGTGAAGTTCGCTACACCTTC. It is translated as CAISEVRYTF.